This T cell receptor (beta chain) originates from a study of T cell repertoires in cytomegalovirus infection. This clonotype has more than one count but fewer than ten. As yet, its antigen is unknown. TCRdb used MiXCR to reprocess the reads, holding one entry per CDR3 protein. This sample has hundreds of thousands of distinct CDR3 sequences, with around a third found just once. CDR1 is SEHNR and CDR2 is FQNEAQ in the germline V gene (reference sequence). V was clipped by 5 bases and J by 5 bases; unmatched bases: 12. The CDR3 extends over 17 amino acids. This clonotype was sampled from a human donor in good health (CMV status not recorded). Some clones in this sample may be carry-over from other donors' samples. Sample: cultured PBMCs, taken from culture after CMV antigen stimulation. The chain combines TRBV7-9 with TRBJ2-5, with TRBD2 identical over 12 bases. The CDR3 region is CASSGPSGRAFSETQYF. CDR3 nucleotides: TGTGCCAGCAGCGGTCCTAGCGGGAGGGCATTCAGTGAGACCCAGTACTTC.